The 23 T cell receptor beta chains listed next were all sequenced from one sample in a study of T-cell memory formation after mild COVID-19. MiXCR, applied by TCRdb to the 5' RACE reads, yields one record per CDR3 protein. The table has around 300,000 distinct CDR3 sequences, about an eighth seen once; the top ten hold approximately 21%. Sample: PBMCs or a T cell subset sorted from them (not recorded which). These receptors all stem from a young man who had mild COVID-19 (a few samples of this study predate the infection). Cell type and time point are not known.

The chain employs TRBV6-2 or TRBV6-3 and TRBJ1-1, with no clear D. Germline V gives CDR1 MNHEY, CDR2 SVGEGT. This CDR3 comprises 15 residues. Between the trimmed V and J ends, which lost 0 bases and 3 bases, there was a span of 11 bases. The CDR3 reads CASSYSTVRHTEAFF. The CDR3 coding sequence is TGTGCCAGCAGTTACTCGACGGTCCGGCACACTGAAGCTTTCTTT.

At least ten counts were recorded for this clonotype. This sequence joins TRBV20-1 and TRBJ1-1; TRBD1 matches 9 bases. The germline CDR1 and CDR2 sequences are DFQATT and SNEGSKA (reference sequence). Germline trimming cut 2 bases from V and 4 bases from J; bases unmatched to any gene: 8. This CDR3 region has 15 residues. The CDR3 loop reads CSARNGDREVTEAFF. In DNA form, the CDR3 reads TGCAGTGCTAGAAATGGGGACAGGGAGGTCACTGAAGCTTTCTTT.

The chain links TRBV11-2 to TRBJ2-1; the D is unclear. Germline CDR1 and CDR2: SGHAT and FQNNGV. CDR3 length equals 13 residues. V lost 3 bases and J lost 3, with 6 bases in between. The CDR3 protein is CASSFDNYNEQFF. In DNA, the CDR3 is TGTGCCAGCAGCTTCGACAACTACAATGAGCAGTTCTTC.

The gene calls are TRBV7-9 and TRBJ2-7; 10 nucleotides line up with TRBD1. Germline-derived CDR1 and CDR2 are SEHNR and FQNEAQ (reference sequence). This CDR3 spans 15 amino acids. V lost 5 bases and J lost 4; bases outside the gene matches: 8. CDR3 in DNA: TGTGCCAGCAGCGTAGGGACAGGGGCAAGGTACGAGCAGTACGTC. This encodes CASSVGTGARYEQYV.

This clonotype was seen more than once but under ten times. The J gene is TRBJ2-5, the V gene TRBV18; either TRBD1 or TRBD2 may supply D (5 bases each). The CDR3 consists of 13 residues. Germline V lookup: CDR1 KGHSH, CDR2 LQKENI. Trimming left V 2 bases short and J 5 bases short, with 9 bases between. In DNA form, the CDR3 reads TGTGCCAGCTCACCAGAGGGGCTCGAGACCCAGTACTTC. Protein sequence: CASSPEGLETQYF.

This clonotype was counted a few times. This chain uses TRBV18 with TRBJ2-3, with D uncertain. V was trimmed by 2 bases and J by 4 bases, leaving 4 bases between them. The CDR3 covers 12 residues. Germline V lookup: CDR1 KGHSH, CDR2 LQKENI. The CDR3 loop reads CASSPVADTQYF. The CDR3 DNA sequence: TGTGCCAGCTCACCAGTCGCAGATACGCAGTATTTT.

There are a few counts of this clonotype. The rearrangement links TRBV7-3 to TRBJ1-4, with a weak D call TRBD1 (5 bases). The germline V gene encodes CDR1 SGHTA and CDR2 FQGTGA. V lost 5 bases and J lost 12, with 16 bases in between. The CDR3 spans 13 residues. CDR3 bases: TGTGCCAGCAGCCAGGGACCGGGGGGTGAACTGTTTTTT. Translating it yields CASSQGPGGELFF.

This clonotype was observed a few times. The chain employs TRBV7-8 and TRBJ2-3; TRBD2 agrees at 10 bases. The CDR3 contains 21 residues. Per germline, CDR1 SGHVS and CDR2 FQNEAQ. J was trimmed by 0 bases and V by 3 bases; bases with no gene match: 18. The CDR3 DNA reads TGTGCCAGCAGCTTCCCCTACCTCGCTAGCGGGGGCCCACCTAGCACAGATACGCAGTATTTT. It encodes CASSFPYLASGGPPSTDTQYF. Combining the CDR3 with reference TRBV7-8 and TRBJ2-3 gives the whole variable domain GAGVSQSPRYKVAKRGQDVALRCDPISGHVSLFWYQQALGQGPEFLTYFQNEAQLDKSGLPSDRFFAERPEGSVSTLKIQRTQQEDSAVYLCASSFPYLASGGPPSTDTQYFGPGTRLTVL.

The rearrangement joins TRBV6-1 to TRBJ1-1; no firm D call. V was clipped by 4 bases and J by 11 bases, with 11 bases between them. The CDR3 length is 11 residues. Germline CDR1 MNHNS, CDR2 SASEGT. As DNA, the CDR3 is TGTGCCAGCAGTGGGCCTTTCGGGGCTTTCTTT. This encodes CASSGPFGAFF.

The sample holds one count of this clonotype. V is TRBV6-5 and J is TRBJ1-2; the D gene is possibly TRBD1 (5 bases). The V and J ends lost 5 bases and 4 bases respectively, with 14 bases between them. The CDR3 has 14 residues. Germline V CDR1 and CDR2: MNHEY, SVGAGI. This chain's CDR3 is CASSDPGRGYGYTF. The CDR3 coding sequence is TGTGCCAGCAGTGACCCGGGGCGGGGCTATGGCTACACCTTC.

In its sample, this clonotype was seen a few times. V gene TRBV7-8 combines with J gene TRBJ1-5, with D possibly TRBD1 on 6 matching bases. The V and J ends lost 2 bases and 2 bases respectively, with 19 bases between them. The CDR3 consists of 18 residues. Germline loops: CDR1 SGHVS, CDR2 FQNEAQ. The CDR3 DNA follows: TGTGCCAGCAGCTTACCCACATCCGGGACATTTGGCAATCAGCCCCAGCATTTT. Its protein is CASSLPTSGTFGNQPQHF.

The sample holds a few counts of this clonotype. The rearrangement links TRBV9 to TRBJ2-7; D may be TRBD1 or TRBD2 (6 bases each). The CDR3 spans 16 residues. Trimming cost V 1 base and J 5 bases, with 19 bases left between them. Per the germline V gene, CDR1 is SGDLS and CDR2 is YYNGEE. CDR3 bases: TGTGCCAGCAGCGTACGTGATCTGGGGGGCATCCACGAGCAGTACTTC. It translates to CASSVRDLGGIHEQYF.

The chain uses TRBV29-1 and TRBJ2-2; a possible D gene is TRBD1 (6 bases). Germline CDR1 is SQVTM and CDR2 is ANQGSEA. Trimming pared 6 bases from V and 0 bases from J, leaving 11 bases between. The CDR3 has 14 amino acids. CDR3 sequence reads: CSVPGTPNTGELFF. As DNA, the CDR3 is TGCAGCGTACCCGGGACACCGAACACCGGGGAGCTGTTTTTT.

The rearrangement joins TRBV12-3 or TRBV12-4 to TRBJ2-3; D is perhaps TRBD1 (5 bases). The V end was cut by 1 base, the J end by 4 bases, with 12 bases between. The CDR3 is 15 amino acids. In nucleotides, the CDR3 is TGTGCCAGCAGTTTAGGGCAGGGTTGGTCAGATACGCAGTATTTT. Its protein product is CASSLGQGWSDTQYF.

CDR3 nucleotides: TGCGCCAGCAGCCCATCTTTGACAGGTGCAAACACCATATATTTT. This codes for CASSPSLTGANTIYF. The chain recombines TRBV5-1 with TRBJ1-3; D perhaps matches TRBD1 (6 bases). V was trimmed by 4 bases and J by 6 bases, leaving 17 bases between them. Germline CDR1 reads SGHRS; CDR2 reads YFSETQ. The CDR3 sequence is 15 residues long.

In DNA form, the CDR3 reads TGTGCCAGCAGCCAGGGGCTGATTGTCGGAGGTGCTATAGATACGCAGTATTTT. Its translation: CASSQGLIVGGAIDTQYF. The chain recombines TRBV4-2 with TRBJ2-3; the D call may be TRBD1 or TRBD2 (5 bases each). Looked up from germline, CDR1 is LGHNA and CDR2 is YNFKEQ. CDR3 size: 18 residues. V was shortened by 3 bases and J by 5 bases, with 24 bases between the two germline ends.

This clonotype appeared a few times. The rearrangement joins TRBV5-1 to TRBJ1-2; D is ambiguous. CDR3 length equals 13 residues. The germline gives CDR1 SGHRS, CDR2 YFSETQ. Trimming stripped 1 base from V and 3 bases from J, with 7 bases between. The CDR3 DNA reads as TGCGCCAGCAGCTTGAACATTCACTATGGCTACACCTTC. It is translated as CASSLNIHYGYTF.

This chain links TRBV5-1 with TRBJ1-2; the D is unclear. Trimming pared 5 bases from V and 6 bases from J, leaving 8 bases between. This CDR3 has 11 amino acids. Per germline, CDR1 SGHRS and CDR2 YFSETQ. This CDR3 reads CASSFEDGYTF. Here the CDR3 DNA reads TGCGCCAGCAGTTTCGAGGATGGCTACACCTTC.

The chain uses TRBV4-3 and TRBJ1-1, with D hard to call. The CDR3 consists of 14 residues. V dropped 1 base and J dropped 12 bases, with 18 bases sitting between them. The germline V gene has CDR1 LGHNA and CDR2 YSLEER. The CDR3 DNA sequence: TGCGCCAGCAGCCAAGTAAATGACGGTCGGTCGCCTTTCTTT. It encodes CASSQVNDGRSPFF.

This chain connects TRBV24-1 to TRBJ1-1, with D hard to call. From germline, CDR1 is KGHDR and CDR2 SFDVKD. V was clipped by 7 bases and J by 0 bases, with 8 bases between them. This CDR3 is 13 amino acids long. This CDR3 is CATRSDMNTEAFF. The CDR3 coding sequence is TGTGCCACCAGATCAGATATGAACACTGAAGCTTTCTTT.

The rearrangement links TRBV10-3 to TRBJ2-5, with D maybe TRBD2 (6 bases). V was pared by 5 bases and J by 3 bases, with 16 bases between. The CDR3 consists of 15 residues. From germline, CDR1 is ENHRY and CDR2 SYGVKD. CDR3 sequence reads: CAISKPGALKETQYF. CDR3 coding DNA: TGTGCCATCAGTAAACCGGGAGCACTAAAAGAGACCCAGTACTTC.

In this sample, this clonotype turned up a few times. V is TRBV6-2 or TRBV6-3 and J is TRBJ2-1; D is ambiguous. V was trimmed by 1 base and J by 4 bases, leaving 11 bases between them. The CDR3 has 15 residues. Germline V gives CDR1 MNHEY, CDR2 SVGEGT. CDR3 region: CASSYLGSTYNEQFF. The CDR3 DNA reads as TGTGCCAGCAGTTACTTAGGATCGACGTACAATGAGCAGTTCTTC.

The table lists this clonotype with a few counts. The rearrangement joins TRBV7-9 to TRBJ2-2, with a weak D call TRBD2 (5 bases). The CDR3 is 16 amino acids. CDR1 is SEHNR, CDR2 FQNEAQ, per germline (reference sequence). V lost 2 bases and J 3 bases, leaving 13 bases between the germline ends. CDR3 protein: CASSLSPVRDTGELFF. DNA of the CDR3: TGTGCCAGCAGCTTAAGTCCGGTGCGGGACACCGGGGAGCTGTTTTTT.